This T cell receptor (beta chain) is drawn from a study of neurological immune-mediated disorders (dated by TCRdb to the late 2010s). About the study as a whole: Among the roughly 34 multiple sclerosis patients, relapsing-remitting MS accounted for about 31 and secondary progressive MS accounted for 3. The study compared peripheral blood TCR-beta repertoires of HTLV-I-associated myelopathy (HAM/TSP) patients, multiple sclerosis patients and healthy controls using UMI-based sequencing. The 100 to 110 TCR-beta libraries covered PBMC samples along with longitudinal samples, technical triplicates, and paired sorted CD4+ and CD8+ T-cell subsets. Of the roughly 70 subjects in the cohort, some 15 were HAM/TSP patients, about 35 were multiple sclerosis patients, and 20 were healthy controls.

Libraries from unsorted PBMCs were made from 2 million PBMCs kept in RNAlater at -80 degrees C until RNA extraction. Multiple sclerosis patients were enrolled in a US clinical protocol under which disease progression was evaluated by magnetic resonance imaging. PBMCs were separated from peripheral blood using Ficoll-Hypaque density gradient centrifugation and then cryopreserved in liquid nitrogen. cDNA was synthesized by template-switch 5'RACE using a primer with a 10-nucleotide random unique molecular identifier that tagged each TCR transcript. Every sequencing run covered 15-18 subjects and yielded more than 180 million TCR-beta sequences. Total RNA was extracted with the RNeasy kit. The KAPA Real-time Library Amplification kit was used to amplify TCR-beta VDJ regions with primers for the TCR constant region and the 5'RACE anchor. A first PCR added sample indexes and Illumina adaptors, after which a second PCR increased the library yield. The roughly 650 bp TCR product was size-selected on a 2% E-gel SizeSelection system after Ampure bead purification. Before pooling, library quality was assessed on a Bioanalyzer, concentration was determined with Qubit, and library quantification was performed with the Kapa Library Quantification kit. Paired-end 2 x 150 bp sequencing of the libraries was performed on an Illumina HiSeq 2500. To increase sequence diversity, about 25-31% phiX was spiked into each library pool. Per the source publication's procedure: Quality-filtered reads were processed with the UMI-based MiGEC pipeline, which removed over 75% of raw TCR sequences during error correction. IMGT germline references were used for aligning VDJ genes, and each clonotype was defined as a unique CDR3 amino acid sequence together with its V-J genes. Clonal expansion, Shannon diversity, and CDR3 relatedness (CalcPairwiseDistances, ClusterSamples) were evaluated with VDJtools, and phylogenetic trees were built with CLCbio workbench. Expanded clones were defined as having at least 8 unique UMIs, based on coefficient-of-variation modelling across technical triplicates. TCRdb passed the public sequencing reads through fastp at Q25 and MiXCR, retaining productive beta sequences. A single entry per CDR3 protein holds the most common genes and DNA from its merged rows. The V and J calls were determined by TCRdb, not by the authors. Here the sample has about 46,000 distinct CDR3 sequences; around 2.9% occur a single time. Jointly, the top ten make up around 16% of the sample.

This clonotype was observed at least ten times. The antigen it binds to is not known. Base qualities were left out, and no much larger clone turns up one base away. V is cut by 3 bases and J by 0 bases, and the space between the germline ends is 16 bases. CDR1 and CDR2 (SGHTA, FQGNSA) derive from the germline V gene. The CDR3 covers 17 residues, taking in both the cysteine and the phenylalanine. Just the 51-base CDR3 DNA is kept, in frame starting at base 1. Study-level results and caveats: TCR clonal expansion was highest in HAM/TSP patients and lowest in MS patients, with MS patients falling below even healthy controls. The MS cluster showed no association with clinical or MRI features, and the authors stated that larger cohorts are needed. Across subjects, expanded clones never shared an identical CDR3 amino acid sequence, which suggests that the TCR-beta repertoires in every group were private. Repertoires from 18 of 34 MS patients were grouped by phylogenetic analysis into a cluster of related CDR3 sequences, suggesting a possible repertoire-level signature.

The sample consisted of PBMCs. The sequence is built from TRBV7-2 and TRBJ2-3, with the D gene not clear enough to name. The clonotype originates from a woman between 45 and 60 years old with multiple sclerosis. The DNA sequence reads TGTGCCAGCAGCTTTTTCGATAGGGTGATTAGCACAGATACGCAGTATTTT. This is translated as CASSFFDRVISTDTQYF.